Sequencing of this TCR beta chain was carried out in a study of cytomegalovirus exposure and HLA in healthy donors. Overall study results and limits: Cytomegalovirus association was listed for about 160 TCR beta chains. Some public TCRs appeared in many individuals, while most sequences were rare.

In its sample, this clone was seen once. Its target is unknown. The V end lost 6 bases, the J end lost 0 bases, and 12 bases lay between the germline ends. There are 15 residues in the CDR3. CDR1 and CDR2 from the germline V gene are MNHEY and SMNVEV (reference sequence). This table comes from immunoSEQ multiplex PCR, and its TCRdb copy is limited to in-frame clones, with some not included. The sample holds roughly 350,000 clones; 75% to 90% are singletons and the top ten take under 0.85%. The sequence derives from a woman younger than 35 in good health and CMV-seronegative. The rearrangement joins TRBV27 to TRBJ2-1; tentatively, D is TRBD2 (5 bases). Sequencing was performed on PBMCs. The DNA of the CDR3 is TGTGCCAGCAGCTTAGGACTCCCCTCCTACAATGAGCAGTTCTTC. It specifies CASSLGLPSYNEQFF.